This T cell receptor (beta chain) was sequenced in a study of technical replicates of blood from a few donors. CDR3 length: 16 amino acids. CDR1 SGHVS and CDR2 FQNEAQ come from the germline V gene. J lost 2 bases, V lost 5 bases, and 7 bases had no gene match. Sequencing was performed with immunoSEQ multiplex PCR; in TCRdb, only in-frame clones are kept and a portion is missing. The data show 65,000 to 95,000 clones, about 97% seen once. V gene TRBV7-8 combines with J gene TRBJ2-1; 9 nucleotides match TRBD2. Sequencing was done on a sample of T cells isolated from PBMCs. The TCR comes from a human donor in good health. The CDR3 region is CASSPLGLAAYNEQFF. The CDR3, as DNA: TGTGCCAGCAGCCCCCTGGGACTAGCCGCCTACAATGAGCAGTTCTTC.